This T cell receptor (beta chain) is from a study of T cell responses to AZD1222 COVID-19 vaccine. The repertoire was sequenced with immunoSEQ multiplex PCR; TCRdb's copy has only in-frame clones and lacks some. The data show about 120,000 clones, 87% seen once. Points on this clone: Its antigen is unidentified.

The length of the CDR3 is 15 residues. Germline V CDR1 and CDR2: SGDLS, YYNGEE. The V gene lost 0 bases and the J gene lost 2 bases, with 11 bases spanning the gap. Overall study findings and caveats: Researchers took repertoire samples only after the peak T cell response had come. The breadth and depth of Spike-specific TCRs increased once two AZD1222 doses had been given.

The chain recombines TRBV9 with TRBJ1-2; D is unclear. The material was peripheral blood, obtained 28 days after the second AZD1222 dose. The source of this sequence is an adult who received the AZD1222 COVID-19 vaccine. CDR3 protein: CASSVGNHGNYGYTF. CDR3 coding DNA: TGTGCCAGCAGCGTAGGGAATCACGGGAACTATGGCTACACCTTC.